Below, 24 T cell receptor beta chains from the same sample are listed, as sequenced in a study of T cells in Graves' hyperthyroidism and ophthalmopathy. The investigators amplified TCR beta CDR3 regions from RNA transcripts. HTBI primers were the set used in a first-round RT-PCR of the TCR CDR3. TCRdb passed the multiplex PCR reads through MiXCR, listing each CDR3 protein once. The table shows about 420,000 distinct CDR3 sequences, with around 14% occurring only once. The specimen sequenced was blood. The origin of the receptors is a young woman with Graves' hyperthyroidism.

The chain uses TRBV6-9 and TRBJ1-1; weak D call: TRBD1 (5 bases). Trimming stripped 5 bases from V and 1 base from J, with 14 bases between. CDR1 is MNHGY and CDR2 is SVAAGI in the germline V gene. This CDR3 spans 15 amino acids. For the CDR3, the DNA is TGTGCCAGCAGTAATCCGGACACTGGGAACACTGAAGCTTTCTTT. It encodes CASSNPDTGNTEAFF.

As concerns this clonotype: A much larger clone differs by one base, so this may be a read error. The V and J genes are TRBV12-3 or TRBV12-4 and TRBJ2-7, with TRBD2 identical over 10 bases. The CDR3 covers 15 residues. For the CDR3, the DNA is TGTACCAGCAGTCCGGGACTAGCGATTTCCTACGAGCAGTACTTC. Protein product: CTSSPGLAISYEQYF.

This clonotype was seen many times. The rearrangement links TRBV20-1 to TRBJ2-7, with no clear D. V lost 2 bases and J lost 0, with 11 bases in between. Germline V gene data show CDR1 as DFQATT and CDR2 as SNEGSKA (reference sequence). The CDR3 is made up of 14 amino acids. The CDR3 DNA reads as TGCAGTGCTAGAACTCCCGGGTCCTCCTACGAGCAGTACTTC. Translating it yields CSARTPGSSYEQYF.

This clonotype was seen ten or more times. Here the CDR3 reads CASKLTGTGQPQHF. The CDR3 bases are TGTGCCAGTAAACTGACAGGGACCGGTCAGCCCCAGCATTTT. The chain links TRBV19 to TRBJ1-5, with 7 bases aligning to TRBD1. The CDR3 has 14 amino acids. The V gene's germline CDR1 is LNHDA and CDR2 SQIVND (reference sequence). The V gene end was trimmed by 7 bases and the J gene end by 6 bases; junction bases not matched to a gene: 9.

This clonotype was recorded many times. This rearrangement joins TRBV20-1 to TRBJ1-2; the match to TRBD1 covers 11 bases. The trim removed 2 bases at V and 4 bases at J, leaving 3 bases unmatched. Germline V gives CDR1 DFQATT, CDR2 SNEGSKA (reference sequence). The CDR3 runs to 14 residues. CDR3 DNA: TGCAGTGCTAGATCCGGACAGGGGGCCTATGGCTACACCTTC. Translation gives CSARSGQGAYGYTF.

This clonotype was seen a few times. This chain joins TRBV9 and TRBJ1-1, with D unclear. Germline V gene data show CDR1 as SGDLS and CDR2 as YYNGEE. Trimming stripped 3 bases from V and 5 bases from J, with 14 bases between. The CDR3 length is 14 residues. The CDR3 is CASSGNLGRTEAFF. CDR3 in DNA: TGTGCCAGCAGCGGCAATCTTGGTCGGACTGAAGCTTTCTTT.

The chain uses TRBV15 and TRBJ2-2; a weak D match, TRBD1 (5 bases). Trimming removed 0 bases at V and 7 bases at J, with 12 bases between. Germline V CDR1 and CDR2: LNHNV, YYDKDF (reference sequence). The CDR3 consists of 15 residues. CDR3 in DNA: TGTGCCACCAGCAGAGATCCAGGGCTCATCGGGGAGCTGTTTTTT. This codes for CATSRDPGLIGELFF.

The table lists this clonotype with many counts. The chain couples TRBV28 to TRBJ2-7; TRBD1 aligns across 8 bases. CDR1 is MDHEN and CDR2 is SYDVKM in the germline V gene. The CDR3 has 15 amino acids. Trimming cost V 5 bases and J 2 bases; bases outside gene matches: 8. The CDR3 loop reads CASSGAGQAPYEQYF. The CDR3 coding sequence is TGTGCCAGCAGTGGGGCGGGACAGGCCCCCTACGAGCAGTACTTC. Full variable domain (rest looked up from reference TRBV28 and TRBJ2-7): DVKVTQSSRYLVKRTGEKVFLECVQDMDHENMFWYRQDPGLGLRLIYFSYDVKMKEKGDIPEGYSVSREKKERFSLILESASTNQTSMYLCASSGAGQAPYEQYFGPGTRLTVT.

Many counts were recorded for this clonotype. The genes are TRBV28 and TRBJ1-5, with D perhaps matching TRBD1 (6 bases). This CDR3 region has 13 residues. Germline V gene data show CDR1 as MDHEN and CDR2 as SYDVKM. Trimming pared 3 bases from V and 7 bases from J, leaving 10 bases between. The CDR3 here is CASSFRGTQPQHF. The DNA of the CDR3 is TGTGCCAGCAGTTTTAGGGGGACGCAGCCCCAGCATTTT.

The sample holds many counts of this clonotype. The chain uses TRBV20-1 and TRBJ2-3, with D possibly matching TRBD2 (6 bases). The CDR3 runs to 14 residues. Germline CDR1 and CDR2: DFQATT and SNEGSKA (reference sequence). V shed 2 bases and J shed 2 bases, with 11 bases lying between them. The CDR3 coding sequence is TGCAGTGCTAGATACCCGGGGGTCACAGATACGCAGTATTTT. Its translation is CSARYPGVTDTQYF.

This clonotype was observed at least ten times. The chain links TRBV2 to TRBJ2-6, with 11 bases fitting TRBD2. The CDR3 is made up of 20 amino acids. Germline CDR1 SNHLY, CDR2 FYNNEI. V lost 2 bases, J lost 0 bases, and 9 bases stayed unmatched. CDR3 residues: CASSELGLAGGYSGANVLTF. The CDR3 nucleotides read TGTGCCAGCAGTGAATTAGGCCTAGCGGGAGGATACTCTGGGGCCAACGTCCTGACTTTC. The full variable domain, with the rest looked up from reference TRBV2 and TRBJ2-6, is EPEVTQTPSHQVTQMGQEVILRCVPISNHLYFYWYRQILGQKVEFLVSFYNNEISEKSEIFDDQFSVERPDGSNFTLKIRSTKLEDSAMYFCASSELGLAGGYSGANVLTFGAGSRLTVL.

The CDR3 nucleotides are TGTGCCAGCAGCAAAGGACTGGGAGGCGATGAAAAACTGTTTTTT. It encodes CASSKGLGGDEKLFF. The rearrangement joins TRBV7-9 to TRBJ1-4; D not resolved. The V gene's germline CDR1 is SEHNR and CDR2 FQNEAQ (reference sequence). The CDR3 is made up of 15 amino acids. Trimming removed 5 bases at V and 6 bases at J, with 16 bases between. Full variable domain (remainder filled in from reference TRBV7-9 and TRBJ1-4): DTGVSQNPRHKITKRGQNVTFRCDPISEHNRLYWYRQTLGQGPEFLTYFQNEAQLEKSRLLSDRFSAERPKGSFSTLEIQRTEQGDSAMYLCASSKGLGGDEKLFFGSGTQLSVL.

This clonotype was counted only a few times. The V call is TRBV24-1, the J call TRBJ2-2; 14 bases agree with TRBD2. The ends lost 9 bases at V and 4 bases at J; junction bases unmatched: 3. From germline, CDR1 is KGHDR and CDR2 SFDVKD. This CDR3 region has 15 residues. CDR3 sequence (DNA): TGTGCCACCCAAGGACTAGCGGGAGGCACCGGGGAGCTGTTTTTT. Translation gives CATQGLAGGTGELFF.

The chain uses TRBV5-1 and TRBJ2-5, with unresolved D. V lost 4 bases to trimming and J lost 4 bases, with 14 bases between them. The CDR3 length is 14 residues. CDR1 is SGHRS, CDR2 YFSETQ, per germline. CDR3 sequence (DNA): TGCGCCAGCAGCCATCAGACGGCTCCAGAGACCCAGTACTTC. It is translated as CASSHQTAPETQYF.

This clonotype was seen a few times. The chain links TRBV6-2 or TRBV6-3 to TRBJ2-1, with 11 bases matching TRBD2. V gave up 5 bases and J gave up 1 base; unmatched junction bases: 10. Germline V gives CDR1 MNHEY, CDR2 SVGEGT. This CDR3 comprises 18 residues. The CDR3 loop is CASSKLAGVEWSYNEQFF. The CDR3 nucleotides read TGTGCCAGCAGTAAACTAGCGGGAGTAGAGTGGTCCTACAATGAGCAGTTCTTC.

This sequence joins TRBV6-1 and TRBJ2-5, with TRBD2 as a possible D gene (6 bases). V lost 1 base, J lost 6 bases, and 15 bases lay in between. Per germline, CDR1 MNHNS and CDR2 SASEGT. The CDR3 is 15 residues long. This chain's CDR3 is CASSEVRVGGKTQYF. CDR3 bases: TGTGCCAGCAGTGAAGTGCGAGTGGGCGGGAAGACCCAGTACTTC.

This clonotype was counted many times. V is TRBV20-1 and J is TRBJ2-7; 9 bases map to TRBD1. Germline CDR1 reads DFQATT; CDR2 reads SNEGSKA (reference sequence). The junction had 9 bases not matched to a gene; V was cut back by 6 bases and J by 0 bases. This CDR3 comprises 15 residues. This CDR3 reads CSAPPTGGLSYEQYF. The CDR3 DNA reads TGCAGTGCGCCCCCGACAGGGGGTCTCTCCTACGAGCAGTACTTC.

This clonotype was seen repeatedly, ten times or more. The chain combines TRBV12-3 or TRBV12-4 with TRBJ1-3; maybe TRBD1 (5 bases). Trimming left V 6 bases short and J 4 bases short, with 19 bases between. This CDR3 has 16 residues. The CDR3 is CASSQRRTEGGNTIYF. The DNA of the CDR3 is TGTGCCAGCAGCCAAAGACGGACGGAGGGGGGAAACACCATATATTTT.

This clonotype was counted many times. The rearrangement joins TRBV12-3 or TRBV12-4 to TRBJ2-1; D uncertain. The length of the CDR3 is 11 residues. V was pared by 5 bases and J by 7 bases, with 6 bases between. For the CDR3, the DNA is TGTGCCAGCAGTGAAAGAAATGAGCAGTTCTTC. Its translation is CASSERNEQFF.

This clonotype was counted many times. This chain connects TRBV11-2 to TRBJ2-7; D call uncertain. Looked up from germline, CDR1 is SGHAT and CDR2 is FQNNGV. This CDR3 spans 14 amino acids. V was cut by 6 bases and J by 2 bases, with 14 bases left in between. CDR3 bases: TGTGCCAGCAGGCCGCTAGAGAAAGCCTACGAGCAGTACTTC. Encoded protein: CASRPLEKAYEQYF.

The chain joins TRBV24-1 to TRBJ2-1, with TRBD1 identical over 8 bases. Trimming took 6 bases from V and 0 from J; bases not matched to a gene: 3. The CDR3 covers 15 residues. Germline values: CDR1 KGHDR, CDR2 SFDVKD. CDR3 nucleotides: TGTGCCACCAGTTGGGACAGGAGCTCCTACAATGAGCAGTTCTTC. This sequence encodes CATSWDRSSYNEQFF.

CDR3 coding DNA: TGTGCCAGCAGTCTCGGACTAGCGGGAGCGGGTGGAGAGACCCAGTACTTC. It translates to CASSLGLAGAGGETQYF. The V and J genes are TRBV12-3 or TRBV12-4 and TRBJ2-5, with 13 bases fitting TRBD2. The junction had 10 bases not matched to a gene; V was cut back by 5 bases and J by 4 bases. The CDR3 extends over 17 amino acids.

The chain joins TRBV4-1 to TRBJ2-4; D is unresolved. CDR1 and CDR2 (germline): MGHRA, YSYEKL. The CDR3 covers 15 residues. V was trimmed by 0 bases and J by 0 bases, leaving 6 bases between them. CDR3 sequence: CASSQDLVAKNIQYF. CDR3 bases: TGCGCCAGCAGCCAAGATCTCGTAGCCAAAAACATTCAGTACTTC.

The chain combines TRBV6-1 with TRBJ2-2, with 12 bases aligning to TRBD2. There are 14 residues in the CDR3. Germline V CDR1 and CDR2: MNHNS, SASEGT. The ends lost 6 bases at V and 5 bases at J; junction bases unmatched: 1. The CDR3, as DNA: TGTGCCAGCAGGCTAGCGGGGGGGACCGGGGAGCTGTTTTTT. This sequence encodes CASRLAGGTGELFF.